This T cell receptor (beta chain) originates from a study of blood T cell repertoires in COVID-19. Turning to the study itself: The study drew acute and convalescent COVID-19 samples from the United States, Italy and Spain. In each case, the material was cDNA or gDNA derived from T cells, B-cell-depleted T cells, or PBMCs.

The Seattle site enrolled patients during active infection and followed them longitudinally. Per the original data handling: Amplified reference gene primers provided the basis for estimating nucleated cell counts. The repertoire was sequenced with immunoSEQ multiplex PCR; TCRdb's copy has only in-frame clones and lacks some. V, J and clone size are those of that table, while D and trimming were read from the DNA. This sample has a few hundred thousand clones, with roughly 88% found just once. Germline assignment: CDR1 KGHSH and CDR2 LQKENI. The CDR3 has 14 residues. The V segment lost 6 bases and the J segment 2 bases; nucleotides outside the gene matches: 5.

This rearrangement joins TRBV18 to TRBJ2-7; 9 bases agree with TRBD1. Input material: peripheral blood. The TCR sequence derives from a woman in her 70s with COVID-19, enrolled during active disease. DNA for the CDR3: TGTGCCAGCTCCGGGACAGGGCGGACCTACGAGCAGTACTTC. Amino acid sequence: CASSGTGRTYEQYF.